Listed below are T cell receptor beta chains from one sample, sequenced in a study of cytomegalovirus exposure and HLA in healthy donors. Measured with immunoSEQ multiplex PCR; TCRdb has only the in-frame clones, and not every one. The sample contains 95,000 to 150,000 clones, roughly 76% of which appear only once. The sequenced sample was PBMCs. The receptors were sampled from a man aged 25-45 years in good health and CMV-seronegative. CDR3s include the opening cysteine and the closing phenylalanine or tryptophan. A D gene is named only where the DNA matches it firmly. Size is omitted from some rows. Given values are once, few, many or a class for expanded clones.

j_call: TRBJ1-5
v_call: TRBV28
d_call: TRBD1
cdr3_length: 15
clone_size: .
cdr3_nt: TGTGCCAGCAGTTACCCAGGGGGCTTCAATCAGCCCCAGCATTTT
cdr3_aa: CASSYPGGFNQPQHF

j_call: TRBJ1-3
v_call: TRBV2
d_call: TRBD1
cdr3_length: 16
clone_size: .
cdr3_nt: TGTGCCAGCAGTGCACCGACAGGGGTCGCTGGAAACACCATATATTTT
cdr3_aa: CASSAPTGVAGNTIYF

j_call: TRBJ2-5
v_call: TRBV6-5
d_call: TRBD2
cdr3_length: 16
clone_size: .
cdr3_nt: TGTGCCAGCAGTTACTTCGGACTAGCGGCAGCAGAGACCCAGTACTTC
cdr3_aa: CASSYFGLAAAETQYF

j_call: TRBJ1-1
v_call: TRBV28
d_call: .
cdr3_length: 13
clone_size: .
cdr3_nt: TGTGCCAGCAGTTTACTAAGGAACACTGAAGCTTTCTTT
cdr3_aa: CASSLLRNTEAFF

j_call: TRBJ2-5
v_call: TRBV7-6
d_call: .
cdr3_length: 13
clone_size: .
cdr3_nt: TGTGCCAGCTCCCGGACAGACCAAGAGACCCAGTACTTC
cdr3_aa: CASSRTDQETQYF

j_call: TRBJ1-1
v_call: TRBV5-1
d_call: .
cdr3_length: 15
clone_size: .
cdr3_nt: TGCGCCAGCACTAAAACAGGGAATGGGCACACTGAAGCTTTCTTT
cdr3_aa: CASTKTGNGHTEAFF

j_call: TRBJ2-7
v_call: TRBV2
d_call: .
cdr3_length: 12
clone_size: .
cdr3_nt: TGTGCCAGCAGCCCTCTAATCTACGAGCAGTACTTC
cdr3_aa: CASSPLIYEQYF

j_call: TRBJ1-3
v_call: TRBV4-1
d_call: .
cdr3_length: 15
clone_size: .
cdr3_nt: TGCGCCAGCAGCCAAAGACAGGACTCTGGAAACACCATATATTTT
cdr3_aa: CASSQRQDSGNTIYF

j_call: TRBJ1-5
v_call: TRBV4-2
d_call: .
cdr3_length: 18
clone_size: .
cdr3_nt: TGTGCCAGCAGCCAATCACCCGGGGGGGCTCTTGGCAATCAGCCCCAGCATTTT
cdr3_aa: CASSQSPGGALGNQPQHF

j_call: TRBJ1-5
v_call: TRBV19
d_call: TRBD1
cdr3_length: 16
clone_size: .
cdr3_nt: TGTGCCAGTAGTACAGTGGGGACAGGAGAAAATCAGCCCCAGCATTTT
cdr3_aa: CASSTVGTGENQPQHF

j_call: TRBJ2-7
v_call: TRBV18
d_call: TRBD1
cdr3_length: 18
clone_size: .
cdr3_nt: TGTGCCAGCTCACCACTTGGCAGGGGGCACAGCGAGGGCTACGAGCAGTACTTC
cdr3_aa: CASSPLGRGHSEGYEQYF

j_call: TRBJ1-6
v_call: TRBV6-1
d_call: .
cdr3_length: 15
clone_size: .
cdr3_nt: TGTGCCAGCAGGGAAGCCGTTCCCTATAATTCACCCCTCCACTTT
cdr3_aa: CASREAVPYNSPLHF

j_call: TRBJ1-1
v_call: TRBV5-6
d_call: .
cdr3_length: 14
clone_size: .
cdr3_nt: TGTGCCAGCAGTCCGGGGCGGGAGAACACTGAAGCTTTCTTT
cdr3_aa: CASSPGRENTEAFF

j_call: TRBJ1-1
v_call: TRBV5-4
d_call: TRBD1
cdr3_length: 14
clone_size: .
cdr3_nt: TGTGCCAGCAGCCCGGGACAGAGAAACACTGAAGCTTTCTTT
cdr3_aa: CASSPGQRNTEAFF

j_call: TRBJ1-5
v_call: TRBV6-1
d_call: .
cdr3_length: 16
clone_size: once
cdr3_nt: TGTGCCAGCAGTGAAACAGCCTCCCTGGGCAATCAGCCCCAGCATTTT
cdr3_aa: CASSETASLGNQPQHF

j_call: TRBJ2-1
v_call: TRBV30
d_call: .
cdr3_length: 13
clone_size: .
cdr3_nt: TGTGCCTGGAGTGTTGGGCAGAACAATGAGCAGTTCTTC
cdr3_aa: CAWSVGQNNEQFF

j_call: TRBJ1-2
v_call: TRBV11-2
d_call: .
cdr3_length: 15
clone_size: .
cdr3_nt: TGTGCCAGCAGCTACCTGGGACAACCTAACTATGGCTACACCTTC
cdr3_aa: CASSYLGQPNYGYTF

j_call: TRBJ1-4
v_call: TRBV15
d_call: TRBD1
cdr3_length: 15
clone_size: .
cdr3_nt: TGTGCCACCAGCAGAAGCACAGGGGGTGGAGGAAAACTGTTTTTT
cdr3_aa: CATSRSTGGGGKLFF

j_call: TRBJ1-2
v_call: TRBV6-1
d_call: TRBD1
cdr3_length: 12
clone_size: .
cdr3_nt: TGTGCCAGCGAGTTACAGGGGTATGGCTACACCTTC
cdr3_aa: CASELQGYGYTF

j_call: TRBJ1-2
v_call: TRBV18
d_call: .
cdr3_length: 13
clone_size: .
cdr3_nt: TGTGCCAGCTCACCAAGGACAGACTATGGCTACACCTTC
cdr3_aa: CASSPRTDYGYTF

j_call: TRBJ1-1
v_call: TRBV5-4
d_call: .
cdr3_length: 18
clone_size: .
cdr3_nt: TGTGCCAGCAGCTCGCAGATCCCTCGACCAGGGGTGAACACTGAAGCTTTCTTT
cdr3_aa: CASSSQIPRPGVNTEAFF

j_call: TRBJ1-2
v_call: TRBV11-2
d_call: .
cdr3_length: 14
clone_size: .
cdr3_nt: TGTGCCAGCAGCTCGAGGACTATTAACTATGGCTACACCTTC
cdr3_aa: CASSSRTINYGYTF

j_call: TRBJ2-7
v_call: TRBV14
d_call: .
cdr3_length: 12
clone_size: .
cdr3_nt: TGTGCCAGCAGCCGAGGGTTCAACGAGCAGTACTTC
cdr3_aa: CASSRGFNEQYF

j_call: TRBJ2-1
v_call: TRBV7-6
d_call: .
cdr3_length: 15
clone_size: .
cdr3_nt: TGTGCCAGCAGCTTAGGATCGAGCTCCTACAATGAGCAGTTCTTC
cdr3_aa: CASSLGSSSYNEQFF

j_call: TRBJ2-5
v_call: TRBV10-3
d_call: TRBD1
cdr3_length: 14
clone_size: .
cdr3_nt: TGTGCCATCAGCCTAACAGGGGGCGAAGAGACCCAGTACTTC
cdr3_aa: CAISLTGGEETQYF

j_call: TRBJ2-5
v_call: TRBV5-1
d_call: .
cdr3_length: 13
clone_size: .
cdr3_nt: TGCGCCAGCAGCTTTGACAGGCAAGAGACCCAGTACTTC
cdr3_aa: CASSFDRQETQYF

j_call: TRBJ1-3
v_call: TRBV5-6
d_call: .
cdr3_length: 14
clone_size: .
cdr3_nt: TGTGCCAGCAGCTTAGACGGAGCTGGAAACACCATATATTTT
cdr3_aa: CASSLDGAGNTIYF

j_call: TRBJ2-7
v_call: TRBV6-1
d_call: TRBD1
cdr3_length: 15
clone_size: .
cdr3_nt: TGTGCCAGCAGTGAACCCTTGGACAGGGAAGGCGAGCAGTACTTC
cdr3_aa: CASSEPLDREGEQYF

j_call: TRBJ1-5
v_call: TRBV6-5
d_call: TRBD1
cdr3_length: 15
clone_size: .
cdr3_nt: TGTGCCAGCAGCAGACGTCAGGGGGGCAATCAGCCCCAGCATTTT
cdr3_aa: CASSRRQGGNQPQHF

j_call: TRBJ2-1
v_call: TRBV5-1
d_call: .
cdr3_length: 15
clone_size: .
cdr3_nt: TGCGCCAGCAGCTTGGTTGGGGCGTGGGACAATGAGCAGTTCTTC
cdr3_aa: CASSLVGAWDNEQFF

j_call: TRBJ2-2
v_call: TRBV9
d_call: TRBD2
cdr3_length: 17
clone_size: .
cdr3_nt: TGTGCCAGCTCGGGACTAGCGGGGGGGCTGAGCACCGGGGAGCTGTTTTTT
cdr3_aa: CASSGLAGGLSTGELFF

j_call: TRBJ2-5
v_call: TRBV2
d_call: TRBD2
cdr3_length: 15
clone_size: .
cdr3_nt: TGTGCCAGCAGGACTAGCGGGGGCTCACAAGAGACCCAGTACTTC
cdr3_aa: CASRTSGGSQETQYF

j_call: TRBJ2-3
v_call: TRBV5-5
d_call: TRBD2
cdr3_length: 14
clone_size: .
cdr3_nt: TGTGCCAGCAGCGGACTAGCGGGGGCGGATACGCAGTATTTT
cdr3_aa: CASSGLAGADTQYF

j_call: TRBJ2-2
v_call: TRBV5-6
d_call: .
cdr3_length: 15
clone_size: .
cdr3_nt: TGTGCCAGCAGCTTGCACGGGGGGAACACCGGGGAGCTGTTTTTT
cdr3_aa: CASSLHGGNTGELFF

j_call: TRBJ1-6
v_call: TRBV27
d_call: TRBD1
cdr3_length: 14
clone_size: .
cdr3_nt: TGTGCCAGCCGAAAGACAGGGTTTGATTCACCCCTCCACTTT
cdr3_aa: CASRKTGFDSPLHF

j_call: TRBJ1-2
v_call: TRBV7-9
d_call: .
cdr3_length: 13
clone_size: few
cdr3_nt: TGTGCCAGCAGCGCAGGGGAGCCCGATGGCTACACCTTC
cdr3_aa: CASSAGEPDGYTF

j_call: TRBJ2-3
v_call: TRBV28
d_call: .
cdr3_length: 17
clone_size: few
cdr3_nt: TGTGCCAGCAGTTTGGTACTATTACGGAGTAGCACAGATACGCAGTATTTT
cdr3_aa: CASSLVLLRSSTDTQYF

j_call: TRBJ2-2
v_call: TRBV9
d_call: .
cdr3_length: 15
clone_size: .
cdr3_nt: TGTGCCAGCAGCGGGGGGGGGCTTTTCACCGGGGAGCTGTTTTTT
cdr3_aa: CASSGGGLFTGELFF

j_call: TRBJ1-1
v_call: TRBV10-1
d_call: .
cdr3_length: 12
clone_size: .
cdr3_nt: TGCGCCAGCCGGACAAAACCCACTGAAGCTTTCTTT
cdr3_aa: CASRTKPTEAFF

j_call: TRBJ2-3
v_call: TRBV5-8
d_call: .
cdr3_length: 15
clone_size: .
cdr3_nt: TGTGCCAGCACCCTGGACTCTCCTAGCACAGATACGCAGTATTTT
cdr3_aa: CASTLDSPSTDTQYF

j_call: TRBJ2-1
v_call: TRBV28
d_call: TRBD1
cdr3_length: 16
clone_size: .
cdr3_nt: TGTGCCAGCAGTTTATCGGACAGGGGAGCGTACAATGAGCAGTTCTTC
cdr3_aa: CASSLSDRGAYNEQFF

j_call: TRBJ2-7
v_call: TRBV18
d_call: TRBD2
cdr3_length: 15
clone_size: .
cdr3_nt: TGTGCCAGCTCACCAGAAGCGGGAGTAATGTACGAGCAGTACTTC
cdr3_aa: CASSPEAGVMYEQYF

j_call: TRBJ1-5
v_call: TRBV7-6
d_call: TRBD1
cdr3_length: 15
clone_size: .
cdr3_nt: TGTGCCAGCAGCCCTAGCGACAGGGAGGTTCAGCCCCAGCATTTT
cdr3_aa: CASSPSDREVQPQHF

j_call: TRBJ1-2
v_call: TRBV10-3
d_call: .
cdr3_length: 17
clone_size: .
cdr3_nt: TGTGCCATCAGTGGTGCGTCAGGGCCGACTGCAAACTATGGCTACACCTTC
cdr3_aa: CAISGASGPTANYGYTF